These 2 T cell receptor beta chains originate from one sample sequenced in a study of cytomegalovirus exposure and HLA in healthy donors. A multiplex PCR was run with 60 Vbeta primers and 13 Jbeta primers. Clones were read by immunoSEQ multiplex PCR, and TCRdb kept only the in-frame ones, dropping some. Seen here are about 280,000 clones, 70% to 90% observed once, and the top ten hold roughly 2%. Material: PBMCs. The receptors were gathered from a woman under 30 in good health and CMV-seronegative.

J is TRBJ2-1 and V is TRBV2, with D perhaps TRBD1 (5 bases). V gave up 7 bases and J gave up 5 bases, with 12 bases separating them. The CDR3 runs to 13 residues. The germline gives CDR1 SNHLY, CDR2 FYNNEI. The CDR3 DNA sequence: TGTGCCAGCACCAGACAGCTTAACAATGAGCAGTTCTTC. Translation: CASTRQLNNEQFF.

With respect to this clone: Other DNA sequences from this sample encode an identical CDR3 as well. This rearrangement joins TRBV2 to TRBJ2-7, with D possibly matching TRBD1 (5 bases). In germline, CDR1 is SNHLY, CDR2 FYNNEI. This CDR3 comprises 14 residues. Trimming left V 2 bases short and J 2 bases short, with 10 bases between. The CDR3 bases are TGTGCCAGCAGTGAACAGGGCTCAACCTACGAGCAGTACTTC. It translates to CASSEQGSTYEQYF.